This is a list of T cell receptor beta chains from one sample in a study of shared clonotypes between healthy human individuals. Data came from immunoSEQ multiplex PCR; TCRdb stores just in-frame clones and leaves some out. The table records hundreds of thousands of clones, roughly 77% of them present only once. The specimen was PBMCs. Receptors were obtained from a woman aged 40 to 55 in good health. Some clones in this sample may be carry-over from other donors' samples. CDR3s leave out the opening cysteine and the closing phenylalanine or tryptophan.

TRBV28 | ASSFGGQNTPTEAF
TRBV5-4 | ASRKAGTSVTYEQY
TRBV6-6 | ASAVQMNTEAF
TRBV5-1 | ASSPWTGGDEQY
TRBV6-6 | ASSFGLEGYEQY
TRBV6-5 | ASSPPGSRSHEQF
TRBV6-4 | ASSPGAQTDTQY
TRBV7-8 | ASSLALAREQY
TRBV19 | ASSNQGADTGELF
TRBV19 | ASSRSGRGNTEAF
TRBV5-4 | ASSTPRQGAAGELF
TRBV23-1 | ASSQSGQGSTDTQY
TRBV6-6 | ASIPRGGFPGELF
TRBV28 | ASSPSGGHTDTQY
TRBV4-3 | ASSQDPRRESYNEQF
TRBV2 | ASSELLADTYNEQF
TRBV2 | ASSRDRQANQPQH
TRBV5-8 | ASSLILAGGPGSYNEQF
TRBV7-2 | ASSLEAVGGGTGELF
TRBV19 | ASSIGQGAQAF
TRBV28 | ASSLTLDSHQPQH
TRBV7-9 | ASSLRDTNTEAF